The 21 T cell receptor beta chains reported below all come from one sample, sequenced in a study of cytomegalovirus exposure and HLA in healthy donors. A multiplex PCR was run with 60 Vbeta primers and 13 Jbeta primers. Profiled with immunoSEQ multiplex PCR; TCRdb holds only in-frame clones, not every one. Found here are more than 200,000 clones, over 60% of them singletons; the top ten hold approximately 1.8%. Sequences were obtained from PBMCs. Receptors originate from a male donor in good health and CMV-seronegative.

The genes are TRBV5-1 and TRBJ2-2; 8 nucleotides match TRBD1. This CDR3 is built from 16 residues. J lost 4 bases, V lost 3 bases, and 8 bases had no gene match. The germline gives CDR1 SGHRS, CDR2 YFSETQ. The CDR3 DNA reads as TGCGCCAGCAGCTCGGGACAGGCGAGGAGCACCGGGGAGCTGTTTTTT. Amino acid sequence: CASSSGQARSTGELFF.

This chain links TRBV11-1 with TRBJ2-7; 10 bases align to TRBD2. The length of the CDR3 is 15 residues. Germline V gene data show CDR1 as SGHAT and CDR2 as FQDESV (reference sequence). J was trimmed by 2 bases and V by 5 bases; bases with no gene match: 6. The CDR3 reads CASSPGLAETYEQYF. The CDR3 DNA sequence: TGTGCCAGCAGCCCAGGACTAGCGGAGACCTACGAGCAGTACTTC.

This clone has only a few counts. The gene calls are TRBV28 and TRBJ1-3; D unresolved. The CDR3 is made up of 15 amino acids. With 5 bases removed from V and 3 bases from J, the gap between germline ends came to 14 bases. In germline, CDR1 is MDHEN, CDR2 SYDVKM. The CDR3 nucleotides read TGTGCCAGCAGTCCTGGGCAAACGTATGGAAACACCATATATTTT. Translating it yields CASSPGQTYGNTIYF.

A note on this clone: At the DNA level, this CDR3 is encoded by other sequences in the same sample as well. The V and J genes are TRBV27 and TRBJ2-2, with a tentative D call TRBD2 (5 bases). Germline CDR1 and CDR2: MNHEY and SMNVEV (reference sequence). The CDR3 is 12 residues long. The ends were cut back, 5 bases at V and 4 bases at J, with 5 bases in the middle. The CDR3 sequence: CASSRGTGELFF. The CDR3 bases are TGTGCCAGCAGTCGGGGCACCGGGGAGCTGTTTTTT.

The chain carries TRBV6-1 and TRBJ1-4; a possible D gene is TRBD1 (6 bases). Per germline, CDR1 MNHNS and CDR2 SASEGT. The CDR3 runs to 12 residues. V shed 7 bases and J shed 7 bases, with 10 bases lying between them. The CDR3 nucleotides read TGTGCCAGCAACAGGGTTGTTGAAAAACTGTTTTTT. It translates to CASNRVVEKLFF.

CDR3 protein: CASSSRQSTRDGYTF. The DNA of the CDR3 is TGTGCCAGCAGCTCCAGACAGTCGACAAGGGATGGCTACACCTTC. The genes are TRBV11-2 and TRBJ1-2; D might be TRBD1 (5 bases). There are 15 residues in the CDR3. Germline V CDR1 and CDR2: SGHAT, FQNNGV. Trimming stripped 4 bases from V and 6 bases from J, with 18 bases between.

The gene calls are TRBV5-6 and TRBJ1-5; maybe TRBD1 (6 bases). This CDR3 is 14 amino acids long. Germline CDR1 is SGHDT and CDR2 is YYEEEE. V shed 1 base and J shed 6 bases, with 11 bases lying between them. The DNA of the CDR3 is TGTGCCAGCAGCTTGAGCCAGGGGAGTCAGCCCCAGCATTTT. Translation: CASSLSQGSQPQHF. Based on the CDR3 plus reference TRBV5-6 and TRBJ1-5, the full variable domain is DAGVTQSPTHLIKTRGQQVTLRCSPKSGHDTVSWYQQALGQGPQFIFQYYEEEERQRGNFPDRFSGHQFPNYSSELNVNALLLGDSALYLCASSLSQGSQPQHFGDGTRLSIL.

This clone was observed once. One end of the junction varies from germline; a read error may be responsible. This chain uses TRBV7-7 with TRBJ2-7; 10 bases match TRBD2. This CDR3 has 15 amino acids. The V gene's germline CDR1 is SSHAT and CDR2 FNYEAQ (reference sequence). CDR3 region: CASSLGASGSYEQYF. The DNA of the CDR3 is TGTGCTAGCAGCTTAGGGGCTAGCGGGAGCTACGAGCAGTACTTC.

This clone came up many times. The V gene is TRBV6-5, the J gene TRBJ2-7; 7 nucleotides align to TRBD2. Germline V CDR1 and CDR2: MNHEY, SVGAGI. The CDR3 consists of 15 residues. The V and J ends lost 5 bases and 1 base, in that order; junction bases with no gene match: 8. The CDR3, as DNA: TGTGCCAGCAGTAATGAGGCTAGCGGATCCTACGAGCAGTACTTC. Its translation: CASSNEASGSYEQYF.

This clone has just one count. The V and J genes are TRBV5-6 and TRBJ1-6, with D possibly being TRBD1 (5 bases). CDR3 length equals 19 residues. CDR1 is SGHDT and CDR2 is YYEEEE in the germline V gene. The V end was cut by 4 bases, the J end by 0 bases, with 20 bases between. CDR3 region: CASSPAGQFGNSYNSPLHF. The CDR3 DNA reads as TGTGCCAGCAGCCCCGCGGGGCAGTTCGGAAACTCCTATAATTCACCCCTCCACTTT.

This rearrangement joins TRBV5-4 to TRBJ2-7, with 8 bases matching TRBD1. In germline, CDR1 is SGHNT, CDR2 YYREEE (reference sequence). V gave up 4 bases and J gave up 5 bases; unmatched junction bases: 8. This CDR3 region has 14 residues. The CDR3 sequence is CASSLRQGPHEQYF. The CDR3 coding sequence is TGTGCCAGCAGCCTAAGACAGGGGCCCCACGAGCAGTACTTC.

The chain has TRBV7-2 and TRBJ1-5, with unresolved D. The CDR3 has 13 residues. Germline V gene lookup returns CDR1 SGHTA and CDR2 FQGNSA. V lost 7 bases and J 1 base, leaving 8 bases between the germline ends. This chain's CDR3 is CASTPSSNQPQHF. DNA for the CDR3: TGTGCCAGCACCCCATCAAGCAATCAGCCCCAGCATTTT.

The chain is built from TRBV25-1 and TRBJ2-3, with 9 bases matching TRBD2. The CDR3 has 15 amino acids. Germline CDR1 and CDR2: MGHDK and SYGVNS. V dropped 6 bases and J dropped 0; count of bases not matched to a gene: 4. The CDR3 sequence is CASSPSGVSTDTQYF. The CDR3 nucleotides read TGTGCCAGCAGCCCTAGCGGGGTCAGCACAGATACGCAGTATTTT.

The chain recombines TRBV7-7 with TRBJ2-2, with D maybe TRBD2 (5 bases). The CDR3 is 15 residues long. V was trimmed by 5 bases and J by 6 bases, leaving 16 bases between them. Germline CDR1 is SSHAT and CDR2 is FNYEAQ (reference sequence). CDR3 residues: CASSPPPPGSGELFF. CDR3 bases: TGTGCCAGCAGCCCTCCCCCGCCGGGGTCCGGGGAGCTGTTTTTT.

The rearrangement joins TRBV9 to TRBJ1-2, with D perhaps matching TRBD1 (6 bases). Germline V gene data show CDR1 as SGDLS and CDR2 as YYNGEE. V lost 3 bases and J lost 3, with 12 bases in between. The CDR3 is 14 residues long. This CDR3 is CASSAGEGDYGYTF. In DNA form, the CDR3 reads TGTGCCAGCAGCGCCGGGGAGGGGGACTATGGCTACACCTTC.

This clone was seen just once. The rearrangement links TRBV5-6 to TRBJ1-2; D perhaps matches TRBD1 (6 bases). Trimming took off 0 bases at V and 4 bases at J, with 13 bases between the two ends. This CDR3 has 15 residues. The germline gives CDR1 SGHDT, CDR2 YYEEEE. In nucleotides, the CDR3 is TGTGCCAGCAGCTTGGGATTGGCAGGGGCCTATGGCTACACCTTC. Its translation is CASSLGLAGAYGYTF.

The chain is built from TRBV28 and TRBJ1-1; 8 bases are shared with TRBD1. The V gene's germline CDR1 is MDHEN and CDR2 SYDVKM. CDR3 length: 12 residues. V lost 6 bases, J lost 6 bases, and 3 bases stayed unmatched. The CDR3 DNA sequence: TGTGCCAGCAGCCCAGGGGGCCCTGAAGCTTTCTTT. Its protein is CASSPGGPEAFF.

The V gene is TRBV28, the J gene TRBJ1-2; D might be TRBD1 (5 bases). The germline gives CDR1 MDHEN, CDR2 SYDVKM. The germline V and J ends were trimmed by 6 bases and 0 bases, with 8 bases remaining between them. CDR3 length: 13 residues. The CDR3 DNA reads TGTGCCAGCAGCATGGACACTAACTATGGCTACACCTTC. Amino acids: CASSMDTNYGYTF.

This clone was observed a single time. The chain joins TRBV7-9 to TRBJ1-3, with D hard to call. V lost 3 bases to trimming and J lost 0 bases, with 12 bases between them. Germline CDR1 and CDR2: SEHNR and FQNEAQ (reference sequence). The CDR3 is 16 residues long. The DNA of the CDR3 is TGTGCCAGCAGCTTTTCGGGTGTAAGCTCTGGAAACACCATATATTTT. Its translation: CASSFSGVSSGNTIYF.

This chain connects TRBV11-2 to TRBJ2-1; 15 bases align to TRBD2. J was trimmed by 3 bases and V by 4 bases; bases with no gene match: 4. The CDR3 is made up of 17 amino acids. Germline assignment: CDR1 SGHAT and CDR2 FQNNGV. CDR3 sequence reads: CASSSGLAGGFYNEQFF. CDR3 nucleotide sequence: TGTGCCAGCAGCTCGGGACTAGCGGGAGGTTTCTACAATGAGCAGTTCTTC.

This clone was recorded a few times. The rearrangement links TRBV19 to TRBJ2-1, with 8 bases lining up with TRBD2. The germline gives CDR1 LNHDA, CDR2 SQIVND (reference sequence). V was clipped by 3 bases and J by 8 bases; unmatched bases: 6. The CDR3 extends over 14 amino acids. The CDR3: CASSIDPGGDEQFF. Written as DNA, the CDR3 is TGTGCCAGTAGTATCGACCCGGGGGGGGATGAGCAGTTCTTC.